These 10 T cell receptor beta chains came from one sample sequenced in a study of T-cell memory formation after mild COVID-19 (dated by TCRdb to the early 2020s). Libraries were prepared through 5' RACE. For sequencing, an Illumina NovaSeq 6000 was employed. TCRdb passed the public sequencing reads through fastp at Q25 and MiXCR, retaining productive beta sequences. Rows merge per CDR3 protein into single entries with the most common DNA and genes. The sample contains some 88,000 distinct CDR3 sequences, 20% to 25% of them found a single time. Jointly, the top ten make up roughly 40% of the sample. Source material: PBMCs or a T cell subset sorted from them (not recorded which). Source of these receptors: a young man who had mild COVID-19 (a few samples of this study predate the infection). The sample titles of this study are shuffled in the database, so cell type and time point are left out; the donor was told from shared clones.

On this clonotype itself: The junction does not match germline at one end; this may be a read error. The rearrangement uses TRBV15 and TRBJ1-6, with TRBD1 matching over 10 bases. The CDR3 consists of 15 residues. Germline V CDR1 and CDR2: LNHNV, YYDKDF (reference sequence). CDR3 in amino acids: CASSGEGQGVSPLHF. The CDR3 nucleotides are TGTGCCTCCAGCGGAGAAGGACAGGGGGTTTCACCCCTCCACTTT.

The V call is TRBV12-3 or TRBV12-4, the J call TRBJ1-1; D is undetermined. V was pared by 3 bases and J by 4 bases, with 9 bases between. The length of the CDR3 is 13 residues. The CDR3 loop reads CASSFGEATEAFF. Here the CDR3 DNA reads TGTGCCAGCAGTTTCGGTGAAGCCACTGAAGCTTTCTTT.

This clonotype was detected only a few times. The genes are TRBV7-9 and TRBJ1-1; a possible D gene is TRBD1 (6 bases). V lost 5 bases, J lost 4 bases, and 14 bases lay in between. The CDR3 sequence is 14 residues long. Looked up from germline, CDR1 is SEHNR and CDR2 is FQNEAQ (reference sequence). CDR3 DNA: TGTGCCAGCAGCCCCCCACCCAGGGGCACTGAAGCTTTCTTT. It yields the protein CASSPPPRGTEAFF.

A few counts support this clonotype. This sequence joins TRBV4-3 and TRBJ2-4; no firm D call. V lost 0 bases to trimming and J lost 0 bases, with 12 bases between them. This CDR3 contains 17 residues. Germline V gene data show CDR1 as LGHNA and CDR2 as YSLEER. CDR3 bases: TGCGCCAGCAGCCAAGATATCGGCACCTTAGCCAAAAACATTCAGTACTTC. This codes for CASSQDIGTLAKNIQYF.

This clonotype was counted a few times. The rearrangement joins TRBV5-1 to TRBJ1-1; D gene ambiguous. The CDR3 is 16 residues long. The V gene lost 2 bases and the J gene lost 2 bases, with 16 bases spanning the gap. CDR1 and CDR2 from the germline V gene are SGHRS and YFSETQ. The CDR3 region has the DNA TGCGCCAGCAGCTTCGGCGGGCTAGGGTACAACACTGAAGCTTTCTTT. Translation gives CASSFGGLGYNTEAFF. Full variable domain (rest looked up from reference TRBV5-1 and TRBJ1-1): KAGVTQTPRYLIKTRGQQVTLSCSPISGHRSVSWYQQTPGQGLQFLFEYFSETQRNKGNFPGRFSGRQFSNSRSEMNVSTLELGDSALYLCASSFGGLGYNTEAFFGQGTRLTVV.

This clonotype was observed at least ten times. This chain connects TRBV7-9 to TRBJ2-3; D is unresolved. The germline CDR1 and CDR2 sequences are SEHNR and FQNEAQ (reference sequence). This CDR3 contains 14 residues. The V and J ends lost 2 bases and 3 bases respectively, with 9 bases between them. CDR3 region: CASSLNQVTDTQYF. The CDR3 nucleotides read TGTGCCAGCAGCTTAAACCAGGTGACAGATACGCAGTATTTT.

The chain carries TRBV7-6 and TRBJ2-2, with TRBD1 matching 8 bases. The germline V gene has CDR1 SGHVS and CDR2 FNYEAQ. The junction had 6 bases not matched to a gene; V was cut back by 2 bases and J by 1 base. This CDR3 has 17 amino acids. Here the CDR3 DNA reads TGTGCCAGCAGCTTACCAATAGGGACAGGGAACACCGGGGAGCTGTTTTTT. It encodes CASSLPIGTGNTGELFF.

About this clonotype itself: Compared with germline, one end of the junction differs, possibly owing to a read error. This chain joins TRBV6-2 or TRBV6-3 and TRBJ2-4, with 8 bases lining up with TRBD2. This CDR3 region has 18 residues. The germline CDR1 and CDR2 sequences are MNHEY and SVGEGT. For the CDR3, the DNA is TGTGCCAGCACCCTCGGGACTAGTGGGTTAGTGACCAAAAACATTCAGGACTTC. It codes for CASTLGTSGLVTKNIQDF.

This clonotype came up a few times. The gene calls are TRBV5-1 and TRBJ1-1; TRBD1 aligns across 9 bases. The germline V gene encodes CDR1 SGHRS and CDR2 YFSETQ. Unmatched junction bases numbered 8, after V lost 4 bases and J lost 4 bases. This CDR3 spans 15 amino acids. The CDR3 region is CASSATQGAFTEAFF. The CDR3 DNA reads as TGCGCCAGCAGCGCGACACAGGGGGCGTTCACTGAAGCTTTCTTT.

The chain links TRBV7-9 to TRBJ2-1; 11 bases are shared with TRBD1. Trimming took 3 bases from V and 8 from J; bases not matched to a gene: 3. The CDR3 loop spans 14 amino acids. CDR1 and CDR2 (germline): SEHNR, FQNEAQ (reference sequence). This CDR3 reads CASSLGQGGDEQFF. The CDR3 DNA reads as TGTGCCAGCAGCTTGGGACAGGGGGGCGATGAGCAGTTCTTC.